The 2 T cell receptor beta chains below come from one sample, sequenced in a study of shared clonotypes between healthy human individuals. Libraries were prepared by immunoSEQ multiplex PCR; TCRdb keeps only in-frame clonotypes and omits some of them. The sample carries over a million clones, roughly 97% recorded once. The sample taken for sequencing was naive CD4+ T cells sorted from blood. As for subset: CD45RA+ positively selected. These receptors originate from a man younger than 40 in good health.

The V and J genes are TRBV5-1 and TRBJ2-5; D is possibly TRBD1 (6 bases). CDR3 length equals 14 residues. CDR1 and CDR2 from the germline V gene are SGHRS and YFSETQ. V lost 0 bases and J 5 bases, leaving 11 bases between the germline ends. The CDR3 DNA sequence: TGCGCCAGCAGCTTGGAAGGGGGTTGGGAGACCCAGTACTTC. As protein: CASSLEGGWETQYF.

This rearrangement joins TRBV29-1 to TRBJ1-3, with TRBD1 matching over 7 bases. CDR1 SQVTM and CDR2 ANQGSEA come from the germline V gene. This CDR3 region has 13 residues. Trimming removed 3 bases from V and 3 bases from J; junction bases left unmatched: 2. CDR3 residues: CSVDQGDGNTIYF. The DNA of the CDR3 is TGCAGCGTTGACCAGGGGGATGGAAACACCATATATTTT.